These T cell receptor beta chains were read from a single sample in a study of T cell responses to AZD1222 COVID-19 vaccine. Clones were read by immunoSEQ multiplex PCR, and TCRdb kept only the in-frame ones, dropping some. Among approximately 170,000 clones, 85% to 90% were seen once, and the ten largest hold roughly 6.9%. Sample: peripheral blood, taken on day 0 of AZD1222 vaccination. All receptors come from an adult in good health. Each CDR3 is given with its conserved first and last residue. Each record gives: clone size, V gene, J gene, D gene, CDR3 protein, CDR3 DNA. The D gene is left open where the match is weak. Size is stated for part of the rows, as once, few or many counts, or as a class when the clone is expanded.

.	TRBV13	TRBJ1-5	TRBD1	CASSSGQGAGQPQHF	TGTGCCAGCAGCTCAGGACAGGGGGCTGGTCAGCCCCAGCATTTT
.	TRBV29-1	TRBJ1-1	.	CSVRGIQVDTEAFF	TGCAGCGTGAGAGGGATACAGGTGGACACTGAAGCTTTCTTT
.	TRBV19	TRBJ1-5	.	CASSITVWQMSNQPQHF	TGTGCCAGTAGTATTACGGTCTGGCAAATGAGCAATCAGCCCCAGCATTTT
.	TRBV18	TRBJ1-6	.	CASSHVVGSPMHSPLHF	TGTGCCAGCTCACACGTTGTGGGCAGTCCCATGCATTCACCCCTCCACTTT
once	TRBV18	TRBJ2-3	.	CASSPPSTDTQYF	TGTGCCAGCTCACCACCTAGCACAGATACGCAGTATTTT
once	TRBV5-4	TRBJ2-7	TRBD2	CASSLELAGTYEQYF	TGTGCCAGCAGCTTAGAGCTAGCGGGGACCTACGAGCAGTACTTC
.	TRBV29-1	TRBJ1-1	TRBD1	CSVVVDRGPYF	TGCAGCGTTGTCGTGGACAGGGGGCCTTATTTT
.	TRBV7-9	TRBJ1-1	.	CASSLKGNRNTEAFF	TGTGCCAGCAGCTTAAAGGGTAACCGGAACACTGAAGCTTTCTTT
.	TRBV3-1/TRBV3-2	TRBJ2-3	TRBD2	CASSQDLAVSTDTQYF	TGTGCCAGCAGCCAAGATCTAGCGGTTAGCACAGATACGCAGTATTTT
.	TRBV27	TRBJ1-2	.	CASSLLGGTNYGYTF	TGTGCCAGCAGTCTCTTGGGGGGAACTAACTATGGCTACACCTTC
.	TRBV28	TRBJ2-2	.	CASSLGVRRHTGELFF	TGTGCCAGCAGTTTAGGGGTTCGCCGTCACACCGGGGAGCTGTTTTTT
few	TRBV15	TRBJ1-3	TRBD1	CATHTGGSGNTIYF	TGTGCCACACATACAGGGGGCTCGGGAAACACCATATATTTT
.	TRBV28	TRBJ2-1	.	CASSYPPNEQFF	TGTGCCAGCAGTTACCCCCCCAATGAGCAGTTCTTC
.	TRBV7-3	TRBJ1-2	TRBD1	CASSLHQGVGYTF	TGTGCCAGCAGCCTCCACCAGGGGGTTGGCTACACCTTC
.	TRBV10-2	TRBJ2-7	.	CASIERTAPTYEQYF	TGCGCCAGCATTGAACGGACAGCACCTACCTACGAGCAGTACTTC
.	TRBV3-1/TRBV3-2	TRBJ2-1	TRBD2	CASSQGLAPNEQFF	TGTGCCAGCAGCCAGGGACTAGCCCCTAATGAGCAGTTCTTC
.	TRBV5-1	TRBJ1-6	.	CASSLDPIYNSPLHF	TGCGCCAGCAGCTTGGATCCGATCTATAATTCACCCCTCCACTTT